The 27 T cell receptor beta chains listed next were all sequenced from one sample in a study of OX40 agonist ivuxolimab in advanced cancers. The data were produced by immunoSEQ multiplex PCR, yet TCRdb's version contains in-frame clones alone and is incomplete. The table records approximately 65,000 clones, roughly 90% of them present only once. Material: CD4+ or CD8+ T cells sorted from blood, obtained in a trial of the OX40 agonist ivuxolimab. The receptors stem from an adult with an advanced solid tumor such as melanoma, head and neck, liver or kidney cancer.

V gene TRBV6-5 combines with J gene TRBJ1-2; D is possibly TRBD1 (5 bases). The CDR3 has 13 amino acids. Germline lookup yields CDR1 MNHEY and CDR2 SVGAGI. The V end lost 8 bases, the J end lost 8 bases, and 18 bases lay between the germline ends. The CDR3 nucleotides are TGTGCCAGCGGCCAGGGCGCCGGCTACGGCTACACCTTC. Translated, it gives CASGQGAGYGYTF.

The chain recombines TRBV7-6 with TRBJ2-3, with D possibly being TRBD1 or TRBD2 (6 bases each). CDR1 SGHVS and CDR2 FNYEAQ come from the germline V gene. Trimming removed 0 bases from V and 5 bases from J, with 9 bases in between. CDR3 size: 14 residues. CDR3 protein: CASSLAGGGDTQYF. DNA of the CDR3: TGTGCCAGCAGCTTAGCCGGGGGCGGAGATACGCAGTATTTT.

The chain recombines TRBV6-1 with TRBJ2-3, with TRBD1 matching over 8 bases. Germline V gene sequence: CDR1 MNHNS, CDR2 SASEGT. This CDR3 contains 15 residues. The trim removed 5 bases at V and 1 base at J, leaving 5 bases unmatched. The CDR3 loop reads CASSFPGQGTDTQYF. Here the CDR3 DNA reads TGTGCCAGCAGTTTCCCGGGACAGGGCACAGATACGCAGTATTTT.

The chain couples TRBV2 to TRBJ2-7; D gene ambiguous. Per germline, CDR1 SNHLY and CDR2 FYNNEI. The CDR3 length is 12 residues. Trimming left V 2 bases short and J 9 bases short, with 11 bases between. CDR3: CASSEIGSGQYF. In DNA form, the CDR3 reads TGTGCCAGCAGTGAAATCGGGTCCGGGCAGTACTTC.

This rearrangement joins TRBV11-2 to TRBJ2-1, with TRBD1 matching over 9 bases. The length of the CDR3 is 15 residues. Germline V gene data show CDR1 as SGHAT and CDR2 as FQNNGV. The V segment lost 5 bases and the J segment 6 bases; nucleotides outside the gene matches: 8. The CDR3 sequence is CASSRRTGASNEQFF. As DNA, the CDR3 is TGTGCCAGCAGCCGTCGGACAGGGGCCTCCAATGAGCAGTTCTTC.

The chain links TRBV30 to TRBJ2-5, with TRBD2 as a possible D gene (6 bases). Germline V gives CDR1 GTSNPN, CDR2 SVGIG (reference sequence). The V end was cut by 2 bases, the J end by 2 bases, with 9 bases between. The CDR3 totals 13 residues. CDR3 residues: CAWSWRGQETQYF. The CDR3 bases are TGTGCCTGGAGTTGGAGGGGTCAAGAGACCCAGTACTTC.

The chain joins TRBV9 to TRBJ1-1, with D perhaps matching TRBD1 (6 bases). Germline CDR1 reads SGDLS; CDR2 reads YYNGEE. The CDR3 is 14 residues long. V shed 4 bases and J shed 1 base, with 11 bases lying between them. Here the CDR3 DNA reads TGTGCCAGCAGCCCGGTAGGGGGGAACACTGAAGCTTTCTTT. Translating gives CASSPVGGNTEAFF.

V usage is TRBV6-1 and J usage is TRBJ2-7, with a weak D call TRBD1 (6 bases). The CDR3 contains 12 residues. Germline V gives CDR1 MNHNS, CDR2 SASEGT. V gave up 7 bases and J gave up 2 bases, with 9 bases separating them. The CDR3 protein is CASTPGAYEQYF. CDR3 nucleotides: TGTGCCAGCACCCCAGGGGCCTACGAGCAGTACTTC.

The chain combines TRBV30 with TRBJ2-7; D not certain. The germline gives CDR1 GTSNPN, CDR2 SVGIG (reference sequence). This CDR3 has 14 amino acids. V lost 3 bases and J 4 bases, leaving 16 bases between the germline ends. CDR3 in DNA: TGTGCCTGGAGCCGGAATCGGATAACTTACGAGCAGTACTTC. This codes for CAWSRNRITYEQYF.

CDR3 residues: CASSLGDNSYNEQFF. CDR3 nucleotide sequence: TGTGCCAGCAGCTTGGGGGACAACTCCTACAATGAGCAGTTCTTC. The J gene is TRBJ2-1, the V gene TRBV5-4; maybe TRBD1 (6 bases). Looked up from germline, CDR1 is SGHNT and CDR2 is YYREEE (reference sequence). This CDR3 is 15 amino acids long. Trimming took off 0 bases at V and 0 bases at J, with 7 bases between the two ends.

CDR3 region: CASSDSSGRAVLDTQYF. The CDR3 coding sequence is TGTGCCAGCAGTGATAGTAGCGGGAGGGCCGTTTTAGATACGCAGTATTTT. The genes are TRBV6-1 and TRBJ2-3, with 11 bases that match TRBD2. Losses at the gene ends were 3 bases for V and 5 bases for J; bases not matched to a gene: 10. Germline V gives CDR1 MNHNS, CDR2 SASEGT. This CDR3 region has 17 residues.

The rearrangement joins TRBV5-4 to TRBJ2-1; D is ambiguous. V dropped 3 bases and J dropped 4 bases, with 11 bases sitting between them. CDR3 length equals 14 residues. Germline loops: CDR1 SGHNT, CDR2 YYREEE (reference sequence). The DNA of the CDR3 is TGTGCCAGCAGCTCAACCGTGGGGTACAATGAGCAGTTCTTC. Protein sequence: CASSSTVGYNEQFF.

This chain links TRBV6-5 with TRBJ2-5, with D possibly being TRBD1 or TRBD2 (6 bases each). With 8 bases removed from V and 2 bases from J, the gap between germline ends came to 12 bases. Germline V gene sequence: CDR1 MNHEY, CDR2 SVGAGI. CDR3 length: 13 amino acids. CDR3 coding DNA: TGTGCCAGCCTAATAGGGGGGCAAGAGACCCAGTACTTC. This gives the protein CASLIGGQETQYF.

The chain has TRBV6-1 and TRBJ1-4; D is ambiguous. The CDR3 has 12 amino acids. Germline lookup yields CDR1 MNHNS and CDR2 SASEGT. V was shortened by 9 bases and J by 8 bases, with 13 bases between the two germline ends. CDR3 sequence: CASYGPEEKLFF. In DNA, the CDR3 is TGTGCCAGTTACGGTCCGGAAGAAAAACTGTTTTTT.

The chain employs TRBV7-6 and TRBJ2-7; 7 bases are shared with TRBD2. CDR3 length: 12 amino acids. The V gene end was trimmed by 8 bases and the J gene end by 1 base; junction bases not matched to a gene: 2. Germline V gene data show CDR1 as SGHVS and CDR2 as FNYEAQ. The CDR3 sequence: CASPGLSYEQYF. For the CDR3, the DNA is TGTGCCAGCCCGGGACTATCCTACGAGCAGTACTTC.

The CDR3 loop reads CASSRSQGSTDTQYF. In DNA, the CDR3 is TGTGCCAGCAGTCGATCGCAGGGGAGCACAGATACGCAGTATTTT. V usage is TRBV25-1 and J usage is TRBJ2-3, with D possibly TRBD1 on 6 matching bases. The CDR3 has 15 residues. Trimming took off 5 bases at V and 0 bases at J, with 12 bases between the two ends. Germline assignment: CDR1 MGHDK and CDR2 SYGVNS.

The rearrangement links TRBV5-1 to TRBJ1-1; unclear D gene. The CDR3 length is 13 residues. V was trimmed by 0 bases and J by 5 bases, leaving 8 bases between them. Germline values: CDR1 SGHRS, CDR2 YFSETQ. The CDR3 coding sequence is TGCGCCAGCAGCTTGGAAGGAAAAACTGAAGCTTTCTTT. This codes for CASSLEGKTEAFF.

V gene TRBV11-3 combines with J gene TRBJ2-5, with D possibly TRBD2 on 6 matching bases. The CDR3 is 13 residues long. The V end was cut by 4 bases, the J end by 5 bases, with 11 bases between. Germline V gene lookup returns CDR1 SGHNT and CDR2 YENEEA. The DNA of the CDR3 is TGTGCCAGCAGCTCCCGAGGAGGGGAGACCCAGTACTTC. This codes for CASSSRGGETQYF.

V usage is TRBV6-5 and J usage is TRBJ2-7; TRBD2 might be the D (6 bases). This CDR3 region has 11 residues. Germline CDR1 MNHEY, CDR2 SVGAGI. Trimming left V 5 bases short and J 13 bases short, with 15 bases between. The CDR3 DNA sequence: TGTGCCAGCAGTGCCCGGGGGTCTCCCTACTTC. Its protein product is CASSARGSPYF.

The CDR3 reads CASSYGQGRIQYF. For the CDR3, the DNA is TGTGCCAGCAGTTACGGACAGGGAAGGATTCAGTACTTC. The chain combines TRBV6-5 with TRBJ2-4; 8 bases agree with TRBD1. The germline V gene encodes CDR1 MNHEY and CDR2 SVGAGI. This CDR3 has 13 residues. Trimming cost V 2 bases and J 10 bases; bases outside gene matches: 4.

CDR3 DNA: TGTGCCAGCAGTGAGGGTGGGCCTAACTATGGCTACACCTTC. It translates to CASSEGGPNYGYTF. The rearrangement uses TRBV2 and TRBJ1-2; D is unresolved. The V gene lost 3 bases and the J gene lost 0 bases, with 8 bases spanning the gap. The CDR3 runs to 14 residues. Per the germline V gene, CDR1 is SNHLY and CDR2 is FYNNEI.

This chain links TRBV11-2 with TRBJ1-2; maybe TRBD1 (6 bases). Germline values: CDR1 SGHAT, CDR2 FQNNGV. V lost 6 bases and J lost 2, with 10 bases in between. The CDR3 runs 13 residues. The CDR3 spells CASSTGNNYGYTF. CDR3 DNA sequence: TGTGCCAGCAGTACAGGGAACAACTATGGCTACACCTTC.

The chain joins TRBV7-8 to TRBJ1-5; no firm D call. CDR1 is SGHVS, CDR2 FQNEAQ, per germline. The CDR3 totals 17 residues. Trimming stripped 1 base from V and 0 bases from J, with 13 bases between. The CDR3 protein is CASSLEDRSFSNQPQHF. CDR3 bases: TGTGCCAGCAGCTTAGAAGATCGGAGTTTTAGCAATCAGCCCCAGCATTTT.

The chain combines TRBV4-2 with TRBJ1-3, with 7 bases that match TRBD1. CDR3 length: 17 amino acids. Trimming removed 3 bases from V and 2 bases from J; junction bases left unmatched: 10. From germline, CDR1 is LGHNA and CDR2 YNFKEQ. The CDR3 nucleotides are TGTGCCAGCAGCCACCGAGGGGGACAGACTCCTGGAAACACCATATATTTT. Translated, it gives CASSHRGGQTPGNTIYF.

This clone appeared a single time. The chain uses TRBV19 and TRBJ2-1; 9 bases map to TRBD1. The CDR3 extends over 13 amino acids. Trimming took 4 bases from V and 11 from J; bases not matched to a gene: 6. Germline lookup yields CDR1 LNHDA and CDR2 SQIVND (reference sequence). The CDR3 DNA sequence: TGTGCCAGTAGTACCGGGACAGGGTTTAAGCAGTTCTTC. This codes for CASSTGTGFKQFF. Looking up the rest from reference TRBV19 and TRBJ2-1 gives the full variable domain: DGGITQSPKYLFRKEGQNVTLSCEQNLNHDAMYWYRQDPGQGLRLIYYSQIVNDFQKGDIAEGYSVSREKKESFPLTVTSAQKNPTAFYLCASSTGTGFKQFFGPGTRLTVL.

The rearrangement uses TRBV6-5 and TRBJ1-3; no reliable D call. Looked up from germline, CDR1 is MNHEY and CDR2 is SVGAGI. V lost 3 bases to trimming and J lost 3 bases, with 3 bases between them. This CDR3 is built from 12 residues. The CDR3 protein is CASSYGGNTIYF. Written as DNA, the CDR3 is TGTGCCAGCAGTTATGGTGGAAACACCATATATTTT.

J is TRBJ1-1 and V is TRBV6-5; tentatively, D is TRBD1 (5 bases). V dropped 6 bases and J dropped 1 base, with 15 bases sitting between them. Germline V gene sequence: CDR1 MNHEY, CDR2 SVGAGI. The length of the CDR3 is 15 residues. CDR3 bases: TGTGCCAGCAGACAAACGGGGCTTTCGAACACTGAAGCTTTCTTT. Translated: CASRQTGLSNTEAFF.